The 3 T cell receptor beta chains below all came from one sample that was sequenced in a study of shared clonotypes between healthy human individuals. Clones were read by immunoSEQ multiplex PCR, and TCRdb kept only the in-frame ones, dropping some. The sample holds about 750,000 clones, approximately 92% seen once. CD8 cells classed as naive were CD45RO-negative and positively selected for CCR7, excluding terminally differentiated effector memory CD45RA+ cells. The sequencing sample was made of naive CD8+ T cells sorted from blood. Receptors originate from a man aged 25 to 40 in good health.

This chain connects TRBV7-8 to TRBJ1-1; weak D call: TRBD1 (5 bases). Germline assignment: CDR1 SGHVS and CDR2 FQNEAQ. This CDR3 has 13 amino acids. V lost 5 bases, J lost 7 bases, and 14 bases lay in between. The CDR3 sequence is CASSTRTSFEAFF. In DNA, the CDR3 is TGTGCCAGCAGCACACGGACAAGTTTTGAAGCTTTCTTT.

The genes are TRBV28 and TRBJ1-5, with a possible D match to TRBD1 (6 bases). CDR3 length equals 14 residues. V shed 6 bases and J shed 6 bases, with 15 bases lying between them. CDR1 and CDR2 (germline): MDHEN, SYDVKM. CDR3 loop: CASRVLGGGQPQHF. The CDR3 DNA is TGTGCCAGCAGGGTCCTCGGGGGCGGTCAGCCCCAGCATTTT.

This chain links TRBV6-1 with TRBJ2-2; D might be TRBD2 (5 bases). From germline, CDR1 is MNHNS and CDR2 SASEGT. With 8 bases removed from V and 2 bases from J, the gap between germline ends came to 12 bases. The CDR3 contains 14 residues. CDR3 protein: CASPTNRNTGELFF. CDR3 coding DNA: TGTGCCAGCCCGACTAACCGAAACACCGGGGAGCTGTTTTTT.